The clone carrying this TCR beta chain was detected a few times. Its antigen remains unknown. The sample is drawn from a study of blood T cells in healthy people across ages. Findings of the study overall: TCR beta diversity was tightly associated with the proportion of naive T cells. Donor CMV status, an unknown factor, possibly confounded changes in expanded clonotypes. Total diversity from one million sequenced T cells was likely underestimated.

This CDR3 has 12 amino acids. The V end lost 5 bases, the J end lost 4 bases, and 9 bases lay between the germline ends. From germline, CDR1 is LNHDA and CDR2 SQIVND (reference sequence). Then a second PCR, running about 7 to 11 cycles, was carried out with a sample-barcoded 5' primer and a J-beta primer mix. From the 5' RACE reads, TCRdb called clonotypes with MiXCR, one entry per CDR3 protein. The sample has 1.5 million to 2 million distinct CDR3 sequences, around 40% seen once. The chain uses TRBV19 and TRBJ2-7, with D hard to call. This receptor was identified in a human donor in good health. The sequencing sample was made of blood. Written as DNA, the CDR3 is TGTGCCAGTAGTGCTTCCCAATACGAGCAGTACTTC. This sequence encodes CASSASQYEQYF. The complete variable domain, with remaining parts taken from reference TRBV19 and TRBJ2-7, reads DGGITQSPKYLFRKEGQNVTLSCEQNLNHDAMYWYRQDPGQGLRLIYYSQIVNDFQKGDIAEGYSVSREKKESFPLTVTSAQKNPTAFYLCASSASQYEQYFGPGTRLTVT.